The clone carrying this TCR beta chain came up a few times. The sample comes from a study of T cell changes during pregnancy in multiple sclerosis. The assay was immunoSEQ multiplex PCR, and TCRdb's table has in-frame clones only and misses some. The table lists some 42,000 clones, 87% of them singletons. The CDR3 sequence is 15 residues long. Between the trimmed V and J ends, which lost 4 bases and 3 bases, there was a span of 15 bases. The germline gives CDR1 SNHLY, CDR2 FYNNEI. This chain connects TRBV2 to TRBJ2-5, with D possibly called TRBD1 or TRBD2 (7 bases each). This sequence originates from a female donor with multiple sclerosis, enrolled in a pregnancy study. Source: CD4+ T cells from peripheral blood mononuclear cells, taken after pregnancy. The CDR3 is CASSAAGQPEETQYF. CDR3 coding DNA: TGTGCCAGCAGTGCAGCGGGACAGCCGGAAGAGACCCAGTACTTC.